This T cell receptor (beta chain) was documented in a study of vaccination and CD4 T cells after COVID-19. Study in general: Controls used CEFX viral epitopes (positive), HIV-1 Nef peptides (negative), or no peptide.

Germline trimming cut 4 bases from V and 6 bases from J; bases unmatched to any gene: 7. The CDR3 loop spans 15 amino acids. Germline-derived CDR1 and CDR2 are LNHDA and SQIVND (reference sequence). Study-level points and caveats: SARS-CoV-2-reactive clonotypes rose nonsignificantly, with the median going from about 20 to 38.

The treatment: approximately 11-day PBMC culture with coronavirus spike peptide pools or control peptides (ViraFEST assay). Negative selection enriched CD4+ T cells from cultures at roughly nine days. This clonotype was observed a few times. Its antigen is currently unknown. Once obtained from cultured CD4+ T cells, the DNA was sequenced using the Oncomine TCR Beta short-read assay. Cultured CD4+ T cells yielded the extracted genomic DNA. One entry per CDR3 protein results from TCRdb running MiXCR on the PCR reads. This sample has about 25,000 distinct CDR3 sequences, with approximately 40% found just once.

The TCR sequence derives from a human donor who had recovered from COVID-19. The gene calls are TRBV19 and TRBJ1-5; 9 nucleotides align to TRBD1. The material sequenced was CD4+ T cells from blood, cultured in vitro. CDR3 amino acids: CASSTTGGVVQPQHF. The CDR3 DNA sequence: TGTGCCAGTAGTACTACAGGGGGCGTCGTTCAGCCCCAGCATTTT. Filled out from reference TRBV19 and TRBJ1-5, the complete variable domain reads DGGITQSPKYLFRKEGQNVTLSCEQNLNHDAMYWYRQDPGQGLRLIYYSQIVNDFQKGDIAEGYSVSREKKESFPLTVTSAQKNPTAFYLCASSTTGGVVQPQHFGDGTRLSIL.